These 29 T cell receptor beta chains originate from one sample sequenced in a study of graft-versus-host responses after intestinal transplantation. Their antigens are not known. TCRdb's copy holds only in-frame clones and misses some; the assay was immunoSEQ multiplex PCR. Among 25,000 or so clones listed, 82% were seen once. The material sequenced was unstimulated CD4+ T cells sorted from spleen or lymph node cells, taken before intestinal transplant. All receptors derive from a human donor who received an intestinal transplant.

This clone was observed a few times. The V and J genes are TRBV11-2 and TRBJ2-5, with 11 bases identical to TRBD2. Germline V gives CDR1 SGHAT, CDR2 FQNNGV. The CDR3 has 14 amino acids. J lost 3 bases, V lost 6 bases, and 3 bases had no gene match. CDR3 DNA sequence: TGTGCCAGCAGTAGCGGGAGGGGGAAAGAGACCCAGTACTTC. Translation gives CASSSGRGKETQYF. The full variable domain, its missing parts supplied by reference TRBV11-2 and TRBJ2-5, is EAGVAQSPRYKIIEKRQSVAFWCNPISGHATLYWYQQILGQGPKLLIQFQNNGVVDDSQLPKDRFSAERLKGVDSTLKIQPAKLEDSAVYLCASSSGRGKETQYFGPGTRLLVL.

This chain uses TRBV28 with TRBJ1-4; D perhaps matches TRBD1 (5 bases). Trimming pared 6 bases from V and 7 bases from J, leaving 15 bases between. The CDR3 contains 14 residues. Germline V gene data show CDR1 as MDHEN and CDR2 as SYDVKM. The CDR3 coding sequence is TGTGCCAGCAGATTGGAGGGGCTAGGTGAAAAACTGTTTTTT. Amino acid sequence: CASRLEGLGEKLFF.

The chain recombines TRBV27 with TRBJ1-1; 10 nucleotides match TRBD1. Germline-derived CDR1 and CDR2 are MNHEY and SMNVEV (reference sequence). The CDR3 totals 16 residues. Trimming took 6 bases from V and 1 from J; bases not matched to a gene: 8. CDR3 residues: CASSNRQGAGNTEAFF. The CDR3 nucleotides read TGTGCCAGCAGCAACCGACAGGGGGCGGGGAACACTGAAGCTTTCTTT.

The J gene is TRBJ2-7, the V gene TRBV9, with a weak D call TRBD2 (6 bases). The germline V gene has CDR1 SGDLS and CDR2 YYNGEE. Trimming removed 1 base at V and 6 bases at J, with 8 bases between. This CDR3 is built from 12 residues. The CDR3 protein is CASSVRGGEQYF. The CDR3 DNA reads TGTGCCAGCAGCGTAAGGGGAGGCGAGCAGTACTTC.

The rearrangement uses TRBV30 and TRBJ2-1; 8 nucleotides line up with TRBD1. Trimming took 3 bases from V and 7 from J; bases not matched to a gene: 5. From germline, CDR1 is GTSNPN and CDR2 SVGIG (reference sequence). The CDR3 extends over 13 amino acids. For the CDR3, the DNA is TGTGCCTGGAGCAGGGGGCGCTTGAATGAGCAGTTCTTC. Protein product: CAWSRGRLNEQFF.

The V call is TRBV6-6, the J call TRBJ2-1; 9 bases fit TRBD2. Germline V gene data show CDR1 as MNHNY and CDR2 as SVGAGI (reference sequence). The CDR3 loop spans 13 amino acids. J was trimmed by 9 bases and V by 6 bases; bases with no gene match: 6. The CDR3 bases are TGTGCCAGCAGCTCTAGCGGGAAGGGTGAGCAGTTCTTC. Amino acids: CASSSSGKGEQFF.

This chain connects TRBV10-3 to TRBJ2-3; a possible D gene is TRBD2 (6 bases). Germline CDR1 reads ENHRY; CDR2 reads SYGVKD. CDR3 length equals 16 residues. V lost 6 bases, J lost 2 bases, and 18 bases lay in between. CDR3: CAISPRGGASTDTQYF. The CDR3, as DNA: TGTGCCATCAGCCCTAGAGGAGGGGCATCCACAGATACGCAGTATTTT.

The chain links TRBV5-1 to TRBJ2-1, with a tentative D call TRBD2 (6 bases). The V gene lost 0 bases and the J gene lost 6 bases, with 16 bases spanning the gap. Germline-derived CDR1 and CDR2 are SGHRS and YFSETQ. This CDR3 region has 16 residues. CDR3 loop: CASSLGSRLVINEQFF. The CDR3 region has the DNA TGCGCCAGCAGCTTGGGTTCGCGACTAGTGATCAATGAGCAGTTCTTC.

The chain joins TRBV7-3 to TRBJ2-5, with TRBD1 identical over 7 bases. CDR3 length: 14 amino acids. The germline V gene has CDR1 SGHTA and CDR2 FQGTGA. V shed 2 bases, J shed 5 bases, and the junction held 5 bases outside the gene matches. Here the CDR3 DNA reads TGTGCCAGCAGCTTATCCCCGACAGGGGAGACCCAGTACTTC. It translates to CASSLSPTGETQYF.

The count of this clone is one. The V call is TRBV27, the J call TRBJ1-3, with no clear D. The germline V gene encodes CDR1 MNHEY and CDR2 SMNVEV (reference sequence). There are 18 residues in the CDR3. Deletions cut 0 bases from V and 7 bases from J, with 22 bases between. The CDR3 DNA sequence: TGTGCCAGCAGTTTATCGGGGAGAGGGAGTAGTTCATGGAACACCATATATTTT. This encodes CASSLSGRGSSSWNTIYF.

This chain connects TRBV6-6 to TRBJ2-7, with 10 nucleotides matching TRBD1. The V and J ends lost 6 bases and 0 bases, in that order; junction bases with no gene match: 5. The CDR3 runs to 15 residues. From germline, CDR1 is MNHNY and CDR2 SVGAGI (reference sequence). CDR3 residues: CASSQGQGFSYEQYF. The CDR3 DNA reads as TGTGCCAGCAGCCAGGGACAGGGGTTCTCCTACGAGCAGTACTTC.

Comments on this clone: Within the sample, other DNA sequences also encode this same CDR3. The chain carries TRBV9 and TRBJ2-3; a possible D gene is TRBD1 (6 bases). Trimming took off 3 bases at V and 0 bases at J, with 11 bases between the two ends. There are 15 residues in the CDR3. CDR1 and CDR2 from the germline V gene are SGDLS and YYNGEE. The CDR3 loop is CASSGTGSSTDTQYF. DNA of the CDR3: TGTGCCAGCAGCGGTACAGGGTCTAGCACAGATACGCAGTATTTT.

The V and J genes are TRBV9 and TRBJ2-7, with D maybe TRBD2 (6 bases). The CDR3 is 14 amino acids. Germline CDR1 reads SGDLS; CDR2 reads YYNGEE. V was pared by 0 bases and J by 3 bases, with 10 bases between. This CDR3 reads CASSVGSGRYEQYF. The CDR3 bases are TGTGCCAGCAGCGTAGGAAGCGGGCGCTACGAGCAGTACTTC.

DNA for the CDR3: TGTGCCAGCAGCTTAGGGACTAGCGGGAGGTTTCGGTACAATGAGCAGTTCTTC. This codes for CASSLGTSGRFRYNEQFF. The rearrangement joins TRBV11-2 to TRBJ2-1, with TRBD2 matching 14 bases. With 1 base clipped from V and 4 bases from J, the junction kept 6 bases outside the gene matches. The CDR3 consists of 18 residues. Per germline, CDR1 SGHAT and CDR2 FQNNGV.

This chain links TRBV5-1 with TRBJ2-5, with D perhaps TRBD2 (6 bases). Germline lookup yields CDR1 SGHRS and CDR2 YFSETQ. CDR3 length: 16 amino acids. The V end was cut by 0 bases, the J end by 2 bases, with 14 bases between. The CDR3 sequence is CASSLGQRVPQETQYF. In nucleotides, the CDR3 is TGCGCCAGCAGCTTGGGCCAGCGGGTACCACAAGAGACCCAGTACTTC. Full variable domain (rest looked up from reference TRBV5-1 and TRBJ2-5): KAGVTQTPRYLIKTRGQQVTLSCSPISGHRSVSWYQQTPGQGLQFLFEYFSETQRNKGNFPGRFSGRQFSNSRSEMNVSTLELGDSALYLCASSLGQRVPQETQYFGPGTRLLVL.

The chain joins TRBV10-3 to TRBJ2-3; 7 bases map to TRBD2. This CDR3 spans 15 amino acids. Germline loops: CDR1 ENHRY, CDR2 SYGVKD. J gave up 1 base and V 0 bases, and 1 base lay outside the gene matches. The CDR3 loop is CAISESSGGTDTQYF. CDR3 nucleotide sequence: TGTGCCATCAGTGAGTCGAGCGGGGGCACAGATACGCAGTATTTT.

The chain links TRBV28 to TRBJ2-7, with D possibly matching TRBD2 (7 bases). Per the germline V gene, CDR1 is MDHEN and CDR2 is SYDVKM. Deletions cut 2 bases from V and 6 bases from J, with 14 bases between. This CDR3 is 14 amino acids long. DNA for the CDR3: TGTGCCAGCAGTTTAATCAGAGGGGGGGTCGAGCAGTACTTC. Translating it yields CASSLIRGGVEQYF.

CDR3 residues: CASSLIGTGNTIYF. The CDR3 DNA reads TGTGCCAGCAGTTTGATTGGGACAGGAAACACCATATATTTT. The chain carries TRBV6-5 and TRBJ1-3; the D gene is possibly TRBD1 (6 bases). The CDR3 is 14 amino acids. Germline CDR1 is MNHEY and CDR2 is SVGAGI. V lost 4 bases to trimming and J lost 4 bases, with 11 bases between them.

V and J are TRBV27 and TRBJ2-1; TRBD2 agrees at 9 bases. The germline gives CDR1 MNHEY, CDR2 SMNVEV (reference sequence). Trimming took 10 bases from V and 7 from J; bases not matched to a gene: 11. The CDR3 runs to 14 residues. CDR3 residues: CATEAISGRNEQFF. The CDR3, as DNA: TGTGCCACGGAGGCGATTAGCGGGAGAAATGAGCAGTTCTTC.

The chain carries TRBV10-3 and TRBJ2-3; D may be TRBD2 (5 bases). The ends were cut back, 7 bases at V and 1 base at J, with 9 bases in the middle. Germline V gives CDR1 ENHRY, CDR2 SYGVKD. CDR3 length: 13 amino acids. In DNA form, the CDR3 reads TGTGCCATCAATAGCGCACGCACAGATACGCAGTATTTT. Translated: CAINSARTDTQYF.

DNA for the CDR3: TGTGCCAGCAGCGAAGCAGATACGCAGTATTTT. Residues: CASSEADTQYF. This chain joins TRBV11-2 and TRBJ2-3, with D uncertain. Trimming pared 5 bases from V and 4 bases from J, leaving 4 bases between. Germline values: CDR1 SGHAT, CDR2 FQNNGV. The CDR3 extends over 11 amino acids.

This rearrangement joins TRBV11-1 to TRBJ2-7, with a weak D call TRBD1 (5 bases). Trimming took off 3 bases at V and 0 bases at J, with 6 bases between the two ends. The CDR3 length is 13 residues. Germline values: CDR1 SGHAT, CDR2 FQDESV (reference sequence). For the CDR3, the DNA is TGTGCCAGCAGCTTGGACAACTCCTACGAGCAGTACTTC. This sequence encodes CASSLDNSYEQYF.

The CDR3 DNA sequence: TGTGCCAGCAGCAAACGGGACAGGCAACCCTACGAGCAGTACTTC. Residues: CASSKRDRQPYEQYF. The chain carries TRBV21-1 and TRBJ2-7; the D call TRBD1 from the table was never checked on the DNA. TRBV21-1 counts as a pseudogene. The CDR3 sequence is 15 residues long.

The rearrangement links TRBV29-1 to TRBJ2-3; no reliable D call. CDR3 length equals 15 residues. Per germline, CDR1 SQVTM and CDR2 ANQGSEA. The V end lost 3 bases, the J end lost 0 bases, and 13 bases lay between the germline ends. DNA of the CDR3: TGCAGCGTTGATTCGGACGGGTTAAGCACAGATACGCAGTATTTT. This gives the protein CSVDSDGLSTDTQYF.

The rearrangement links TRBV4-1 to TRBJ2-1; weak D call: TRBD1 (5 bases). CDR1 and CDR2 (germline): MGHRA, YSYEKL. V was pared by 0 bases and J by 3 bases, with 18 bases between. The CDR3 runs to 18 residues. The CDR3 reads CASSQDDSRQPFYNEQFF. CDR3 coding DNA: TGCGCCAGCAGCCAAGATGATAGCAGACAGCCGTTCTACAATGAGCAGTTCTTC.

This clone has only a few counts. The chain employs TRBV5-1 and TRBJ2-5; 9 bases are shared with TRBD2. Per germline, CDR1 SGHRS and CDR2 YFSETQ. This CDR3 has 16 residues. The J segment lost 0 bases and the V segment lost 0 bases, leaving 3 bases of the junction unmatched. The CDR3 DNA reads TGCGCCAGCAGCTTGGGACTAGCGGCGTACCAAGAGACCCAGTACTTC. It is translated as CASSLGLAAYQETQYF.

The chain is built from TRBV7-2 and TRBJ2-5; D not certain. Germline V lookup: CDR1 SGHTA, CDR2 FQGNSA. The CDR3 covers 15 residues. V dropped 5 bases and J dropped 5 bases, with 18 bases sitting between them. The CDR3 protein is CASSVRHGLAETQYF. DNA of the CDR3: TGTGCCAGCAGCGTCAGACACGGCCTGGCGGAGACCCAGTACTTC.

This sequence joins TRBV6-1 and TRBJ2-5, with D unclear. This CDR3 region has 14 residues. The V end lost 4 bases, the J end lost 2 bases, and 11 bases lay between the germline ends. Germline CDR1 MNHNS, CDR2 SASEGT. Here the CDR3 reads CASSGVGRQETQYF. As DNA, the CDR3 is TGTGCCAGCAGTGGGGTGGGCAGACAAGAGACCCAGTACTTC.

The chain is built from TRBV11-1 and TRBJ1-3; possibly TRBD1 for D (5 bases). The CDR3 has 14 residues. V was pared by 1 base and J by 4 bases, with 8 bases between. Germline lookup yields CDR1 SGHAT and CDR2 FQDESV (reference sequence). The CDR3 DNA sequence: TGTGCCAGCAGCTTAGGGGGGTTAGGAAACACCATATATTTT. Protein product: CASSLGGLGNTIYF.